A selection of T cell receptor beta chains follows, all from one sample in a study of OX40 agonist ivuxolimab in advanced cancers. Method: immunoSEQ multiplex PCR; TCRdb's copy keeps in-frame clones and lacks some. Found here are several thousand clones, 94% of them singletons; the top ten hold approximately 10%. The sample was CD4+ or CD8+ T cells sorted from blood, taken in a trial of the OX40 agonist ivuxolimab. The source of these receptors is an adult with an advanced solid tumor such as melanoma, head and neck, liver or kidney cancer. The CDR3 runs from the conserved cysteine through the conserved F or W. The order of the fields is J gene, clone size, V gene, D gene, CDR3 DNA, CDR3 protein. D genes are given only for firm matches. Rows give clone size only sometimes, using once, few, many, or a class for an expanded clone.

TRBJ2-4,once,TRBV5-1,-,TGCGCCAGCAGCTTGGGTCAGACAGGCAACATTCAGTACTTC,CASSLGQTGNIQYF
TRBJ1-4,few,TRBV7-9,TRBD1,TGTGCCAGCAACACGGGACAGGGTTTCGCTAATGAAAAACTGTTTTTT,CASNTGQGFANEKLFF
TRBJ1-2,-,TRBV7-3,TRBD1,TGTGCCAGCAGCCGAGGACAGGCGTTTGGTGGCTACACCTTC,CASSRGQAFGGYTF
TRBJ2-7,-,TRBV6-1,TRBD2,TGTGCCAGCAGTGAAGCGTCGAGCGGGAGGGCCGAGCAGTACTTC,CASSEASSGRAEQYF
TRBJ2-3,once,TRBV12-2,-,TGTGCAAGTCGCCTTAGCCCGGGGCTCACAGATACGCAGTATTTT,CASRLSPGLTDTQYF
TRBJ1-1,-,TRBV29-1,-,TGCAGCGTGGAAAAGGGGGATGCCACTGAAGCTTTCTTT,CSVEKGDATEAFF
TRBJ2-1,-,TRBV19,TRBD1,TGTGCCAGTAGCCTAACCGGGACAGGGGCCAATGAGCAGTTCTTC,CASSLTGTGANEQFF
TRBJ2-1,-,TRBV9,-,TGTGCCAGCAGCGTAGCCACCTTTAACAATGAGCAGTTCTTC,CASSVATFNNEQFF
TRBJ2-1,once,TRBV4-2,-,TGTGCCAGCAGCCAAGATGCGCAGGGGAATGAGCAGTTCTTC,CASSQDAQGNEQFF
TRBJ2-2,-,TRBV5-1,-,TGCGCCAGCAGATTTAGTAGGGGAGGCGCCGGGGAGCTGTTTTTT,CASRFSRGGAGELFF
TRBJ2-1,-,TRBV7-6,TRBD2,TGTGCCAGCAGCTCAACGGGACTAGCGATTAATGAGCAGTTCTTC,CASSSTGLAINEQFF
TRBJ1-1,-,TRBV2,-,TGTGCCAGCAGTGAAGCAGGGGCGAACACTGAAGCTTTCTTT,CASSEAGANTEAFF
TRBJ1-1,-,TRBV5-1,-,TGCGCCAGCAGCTTCCAAGGGGCCACTGAAGCTTTCTTT,CASSFQGATEAFF
TRBJ2-7,-,TRBV6-1,TRBD1,TGTGCCAGCAGTGAAAGAAGGGACAGAACCTACGAGCAGTACTTC,CASSERRDRTYEQYF
TRBJ1-4,-,TRBV5-1,-,TGCGCCAGCAGCTTGGAACCCCGCGGGGAAAAACTGTTTTTT,CASSLEPRGEKLFF
TRBJ1-1,-,TRBV5-6,-,TGTGCCAGCAGCTTCCGACGGAACACTGAAGCTTTCTTT,CASSFRRNTEAFF
TRBJ2-7,-,TRBV28,TRBD2,TGTGCCACCGAGGAAGCACCGGGACTAGCGGATCTCTACGAGCAGTACTTC,CATEEAPGLADLYEQYF
TRBJ2-1,-,TRBV6-1,TRBD2,TGTGCCACCACCGCGGGGGGAAGGTATGAGCAGTTCTTC,CATTAGGRYEQFF
TRBJ2-6,-,TRBV14,-,TGTGCCAGCAGCCCTAGCAGGAGCAGGTCTGGGGCCAACGTCCTGACTTTC,CASSPSRSRSGANVLTF
TRBJ1-1,-,TRBV4-2,TRBD1,TGTGCCAGCAGCCAAGTTTCAGGGGGTAGGGCTGAAGCTTTCTTT,CASSQVSGGRAEAFF
TRBJ1-1,-,TRBV6-6,-,TGTGCCAGCAGCTACGGTGCTGACACTGAAGCTTTCTTT,CASSYGADTEAFF
TRBJ1-4,-,TRBV4-1,-,TGCGCCAGCAGCCAACGGGACCGACATGATCTCCTGTTTTTT,CASSQRDRHDLLFF